These 7 T cell receptor beta chains originate from one sample sequenced in a study of blood T cell repertoires in COVID-19. Measured with immunoSEQ multiplex PCR; TCRdb has only the in-frame clones, and not every one. The sample records roughly 220,000 clones, 70% to 90% being singletons. Sequenced sample: peripheral blood. All receptors come from a man aged 60 to 69 with acute or convalescent COVID-19.

CDR3 residues: CASSVVQGTGELFF. In DNA form, the CDR3 reads TGTGCCAGCAGCGTAGTACAGGGCACCGGGGAGCTGTTTTTT. V usage is TRBV9 and J usage is TRBJ2-2, with a possible D match to TRBD1 (6 bases). V was pared by 0 bases and J by 4 bases, with 7 bases between. The CDR3 contains 14 residues. Germline loops: CDR1 SGDLS, CDR2 YYNGEE.

This clone was detected a few times. The chain employs TRBV19 and TRBJ1-6; no clear D gene. Looked up from germline, CDR1 is LNHDA and CDR2 is SQIVND (reference sequence). V lost 2 bases and J lost 6, with 11 bases in between. The CDR3 is 15 amino acids. CDR3 in DNA: TGTGCCAGTAGTATATCAGGCGCGATTAATTCACCCCTCCACTTT. It encodes CASSISGAINSPLHF.

The chain joins TRBV3-1 (or the pseudogene TRBV3-2) to TRBJ2-3, with 9 bases fitting TRBD2. Germline V gives CDR1 LGHDT, CDR2 YNNKEL (reference sequence). There are 15 residues in the CDR3. V was clipped by 2 bases and J by 5 bases; unmatched bases: 5. The CDR3 coding sequence is TGTGCCAGCAGCCAAATAGCGGGGGTCGGAGATACGCAGTATTTT. Its translation: CASSQIAGVGDTQYF.

Only a few counts were recorded for this clone. The sample contains more than one DNA sequence encoding this CDR3. J is TRBJ2-2 and V is TRBV27; 7 bases are shared with TRBD1. V lost 3 bases and J lost 4; bases outside the gene matches: 5. Per germline, CDR1 MNHEY and CDR2 SMNVEV (reference sequence). The CDR3 is 15 amino acids. CDR3 nucleotide sequence: TGTGCCAGCAGTTTGAGGGGGCTGGGCACCGGGGAGCTGTTTTTT. Amino acid sequence: CASSLRGLGTGELFF.

This rearrangement joins TRBV5-1 to TRBJ2-7; D may be TRBD2 (5 bases). Trimming pared 2 bases from V and 3 bases from J, leaving 9 bases between. Looked up from germline, CDR1 is SGHRS and CDR2 is YFSETQ. This CDR3 spans 13 amino acids. The CDR3 DNA reads TGCGCCAGCAGCTTACGGGGTAGCTACGAGCAGTACTTC. Its protein product is CASSLRGSYEQYF.

The rearrangement uses TRBV28 and TRBJ2-7; 7 bases fit TRBD2. V dropped 6 bases and J dropped 0; count of bases not matched to a gene: 8. Looked up from germline, CDR1 is MDHEN and CDR2 is SYDVKM. The length of the CDR3 is 15 residues. The CDR3 reads CASRLMRGFSYEQYF. The CDR3 DNA sequence: TGTGCCAGCAGGTTAATGCGGGGGTTCTCCTACGAGCAGTACTTC.

CDR3 protein: CASSDLSGTGLYNEQFF. DNA of the CDR3: TGTGCCAGCAGTGACCTATCCGGGACGGGACTTTACAATGAGCAGTTCTTC. V gene TRBV6-1 combines with J gene TRBJ2-1, with a tentative D call TRBD2 (6 bases). There are 17 residues in the CDR3. V shed 3 bases and J shed 4 bases, with 19 bases lying between them. The germline gives CDR1 MNHNS, CDR2 SASEGT.